Sequencing of this TCR beta chain was carried out in a study of T cells in Graves' hyperthyroidism and ophthalmopathy. From RNA transcripts, TCR beta CDR3 regions were amplified. A first-round RT-PCR of the TCR CDR3 used the HTBI primer set. MiXCR, run by TCRdb on the multiplex PCR reads, gives a single entry per CDR3 protein. Of more than 450,000 distinct CDR3 sequences in the sample, 13% to 15% were seen once. This clonotype was recorded at least ten times. The CDR3 has 15 residues. The V gene end was trimmed by 7 bases and the J gene end by 4 bases; junction bases not matched to a gene: 5. The V gene's germline CDR1 is MNHNS and CDR2 SASEGT.

The receptor comes from a woman between 40 and 55 years old with Graves' hyperthyroidism. Sequenced input: blood. The chain couples TRBV6-1 to TRBJ2-3; 13 bases match TRBD2. In DNA, the CDR3 is TGTGCCAGCATCAAACTAGCGGGAGGGGCAGATACGCAGTATTTT. Encoded protein: CASIKLAGGADTQYF.